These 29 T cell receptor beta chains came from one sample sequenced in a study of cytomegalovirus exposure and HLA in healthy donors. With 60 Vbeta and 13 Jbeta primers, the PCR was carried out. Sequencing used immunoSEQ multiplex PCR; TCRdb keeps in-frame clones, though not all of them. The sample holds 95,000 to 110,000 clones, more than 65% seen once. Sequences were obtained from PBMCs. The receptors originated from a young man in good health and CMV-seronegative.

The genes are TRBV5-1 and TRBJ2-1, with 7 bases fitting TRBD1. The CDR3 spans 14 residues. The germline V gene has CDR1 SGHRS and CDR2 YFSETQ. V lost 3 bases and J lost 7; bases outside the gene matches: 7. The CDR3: CASSSDRVLNEQFF. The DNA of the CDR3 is TGCGCCAGCAGCTCAGACAGGGTTCTAAATGAGCAGTTCTTC.

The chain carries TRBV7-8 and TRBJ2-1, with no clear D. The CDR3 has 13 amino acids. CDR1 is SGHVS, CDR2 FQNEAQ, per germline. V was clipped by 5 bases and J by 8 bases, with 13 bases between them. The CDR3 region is CASSPSLVHEQFF. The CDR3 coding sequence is TGTGCCAGCAGCCCGTCACTGGTTCATGAGCAGTTCTTC.

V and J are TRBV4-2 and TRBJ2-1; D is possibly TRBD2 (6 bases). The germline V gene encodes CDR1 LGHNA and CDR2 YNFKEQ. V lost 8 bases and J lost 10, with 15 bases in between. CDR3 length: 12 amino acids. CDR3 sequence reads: CASRDSAWEQFF. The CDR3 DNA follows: TGTGCCAGCCGGGACTCCGCGTGGGAGCAGTTCTTC.

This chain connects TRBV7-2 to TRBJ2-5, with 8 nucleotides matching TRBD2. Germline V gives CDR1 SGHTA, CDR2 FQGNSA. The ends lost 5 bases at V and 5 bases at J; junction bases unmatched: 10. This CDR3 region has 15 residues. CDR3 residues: CASSPPGTSGETQYF. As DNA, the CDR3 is TGTGCCAGCAGCCCCCCCGGGACTAGTGGTGAGACCCAGTACTTC.

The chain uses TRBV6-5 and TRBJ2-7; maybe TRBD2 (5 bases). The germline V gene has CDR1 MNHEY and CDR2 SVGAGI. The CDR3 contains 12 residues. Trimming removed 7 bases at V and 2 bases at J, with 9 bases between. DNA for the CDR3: TGTGCCAGCAAGACTACAACCTACGAGCAGTACTTC. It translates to CASKTTTYEQYF.

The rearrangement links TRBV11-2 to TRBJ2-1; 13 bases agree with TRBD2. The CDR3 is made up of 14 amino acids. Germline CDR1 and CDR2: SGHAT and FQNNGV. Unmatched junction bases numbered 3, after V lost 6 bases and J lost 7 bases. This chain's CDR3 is CASSRLAGGNEQFF. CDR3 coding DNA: TGTGCCAGCAGTCGACTAGCGGGGGGTAATGAGCAGTTCTTC.

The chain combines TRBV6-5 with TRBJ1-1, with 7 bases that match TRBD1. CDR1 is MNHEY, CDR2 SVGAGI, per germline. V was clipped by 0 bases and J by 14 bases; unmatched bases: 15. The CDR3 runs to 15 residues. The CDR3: CASSYSIGQAPAAFF. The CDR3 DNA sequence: TGTGCCAGCAGTTACTCGATAGGACAGGCTCCTGCCGCGTTCTTT.

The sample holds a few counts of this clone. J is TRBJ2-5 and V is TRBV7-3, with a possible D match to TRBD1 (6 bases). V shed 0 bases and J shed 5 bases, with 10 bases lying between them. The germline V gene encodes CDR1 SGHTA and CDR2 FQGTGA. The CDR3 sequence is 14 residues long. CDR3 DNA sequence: TGTGCCAGCAGCTTAACGCCCCAGGGGGAGACCCAGTACTTC. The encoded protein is CASSLTPQGETQYF.

In nucleotides, the CDR3 is TGTGCCGTCACGGTAGCGGGAGCAGTCACCGGGGAGCTGTTTTTT. Amino acids: CAVTVAGAVTGELFF. This chain uses TRBV18 with TRBJ2-2; 9 nucleotides line up with TRBD2. Germline V lookup: CDR1 KGHSH, CDR2 LQKENI. After removal of 11 bases from V and 4 bases from J, the junction contained 11 bases not matched to a gene. CDR3 length: 15 residues.

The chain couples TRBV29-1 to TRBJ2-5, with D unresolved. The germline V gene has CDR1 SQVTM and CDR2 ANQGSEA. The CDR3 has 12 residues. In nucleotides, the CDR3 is TGCAGTGGAAATATTGAGGAAGAGACCCAGTACTTC. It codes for CSGNIEEETQYF.

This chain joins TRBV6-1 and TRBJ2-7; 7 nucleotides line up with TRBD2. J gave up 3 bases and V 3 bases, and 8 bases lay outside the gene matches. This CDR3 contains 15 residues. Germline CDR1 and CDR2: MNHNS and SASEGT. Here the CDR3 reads CASSEGGSLNYEQYF. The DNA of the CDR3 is TGTGCCAGCAGTGAGGGGGGGAGCCTTAACTACGAGCAGTACTTC.

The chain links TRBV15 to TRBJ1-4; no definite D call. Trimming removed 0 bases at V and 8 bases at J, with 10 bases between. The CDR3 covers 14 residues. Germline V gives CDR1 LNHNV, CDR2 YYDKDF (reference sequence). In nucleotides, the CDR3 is TGTGCCACCAGCAGAGAACTAAGAGGGGAAAAACTGTTTTTT. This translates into CATSRELRGEKLFF.

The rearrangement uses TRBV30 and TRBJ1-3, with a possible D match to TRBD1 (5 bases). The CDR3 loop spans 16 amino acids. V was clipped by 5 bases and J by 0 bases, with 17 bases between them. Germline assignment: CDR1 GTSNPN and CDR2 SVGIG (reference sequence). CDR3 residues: CAWWRAGTSSGNTIYF. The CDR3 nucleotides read TGTGCCTGGTGGAGGGCAGGGACTAGCTCTGGAAACACCATATATTTT.

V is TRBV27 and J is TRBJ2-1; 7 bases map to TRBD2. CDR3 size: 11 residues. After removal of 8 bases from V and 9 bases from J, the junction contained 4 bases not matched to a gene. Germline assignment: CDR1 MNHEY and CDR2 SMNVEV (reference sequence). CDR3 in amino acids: CASGGVGEQFF. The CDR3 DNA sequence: TGTGCCAGCGGGGGGGTGGGTGAGCAGTTCTTC.

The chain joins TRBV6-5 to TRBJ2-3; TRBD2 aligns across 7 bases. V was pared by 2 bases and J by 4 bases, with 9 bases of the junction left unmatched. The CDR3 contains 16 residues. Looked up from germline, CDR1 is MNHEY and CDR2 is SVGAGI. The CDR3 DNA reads TGTGCCAGCAGTTACGTTACGGGAGGAGGACCAGATACGCAGTATTTT. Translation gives CASSYVTGGGPDTQYF.

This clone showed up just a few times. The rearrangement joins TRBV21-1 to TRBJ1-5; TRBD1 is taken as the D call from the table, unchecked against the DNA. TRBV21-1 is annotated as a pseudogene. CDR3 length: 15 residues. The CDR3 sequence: CASSNGAFSNQPQHF. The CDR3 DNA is TGTGCCAGCAGCAATGGGGCTTTCTCCAATCAGCCCCAGCATTTT.

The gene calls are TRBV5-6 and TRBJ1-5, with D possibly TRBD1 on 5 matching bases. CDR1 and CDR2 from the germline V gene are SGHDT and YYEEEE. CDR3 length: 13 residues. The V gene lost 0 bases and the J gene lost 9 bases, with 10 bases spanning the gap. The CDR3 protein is CASSLAGEWPQHF. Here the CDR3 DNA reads TGTGCCAGCAGCTTGGCGGGGGAATGGCCCCAGCATTTT.

For the CDR3, the DNA is TGTGCCAGCAGCTTATCCGGGGGGGCCACTGAAGCTTTCTTT. The encoded protein is CASSLSGGATEAFF. The V call is TRBV7-2, the J call TRBJ1-1; possible D gene TRBD1, 6 bases. CDR1 SGHTA and CDR2 FQGNSA come from the germline V gene. The V end lost 2 bases, the J end lost 4 bases, and 11 bases lay between the germline ends. The length of the CDR3 is 14 residues.

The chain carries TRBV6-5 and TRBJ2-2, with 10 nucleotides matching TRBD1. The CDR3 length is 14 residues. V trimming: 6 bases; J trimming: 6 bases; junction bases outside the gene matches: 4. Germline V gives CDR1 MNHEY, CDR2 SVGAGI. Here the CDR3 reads CASRRTGGSGELFF. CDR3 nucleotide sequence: TGTGCCAGCAGGCGGACAGGGGGATCCGGGGAGCTGTTTTTT.

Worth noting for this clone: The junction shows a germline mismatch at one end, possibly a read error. The CDR3 nucleotides read TGTGCCAGCAGTGAGGACAGGGAACGGTTC. As protein: CASSEDRERF. The rearrangement joins TRBV2 to TRBJ2-7, with TRBD1 matching over 8 bases. Germline CDR1 SNHLY, CDR2 FYNNEI. The CDR3 has 10 residues.

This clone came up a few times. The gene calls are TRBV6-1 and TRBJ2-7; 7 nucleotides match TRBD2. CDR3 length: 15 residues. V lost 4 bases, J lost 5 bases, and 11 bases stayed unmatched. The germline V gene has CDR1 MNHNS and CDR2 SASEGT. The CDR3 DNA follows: TGTGCCAGCAGTGCTACGTTCGGGGGGAGGGACGAGCAGTACTTC. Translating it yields CASSATFGGRDEQYF.

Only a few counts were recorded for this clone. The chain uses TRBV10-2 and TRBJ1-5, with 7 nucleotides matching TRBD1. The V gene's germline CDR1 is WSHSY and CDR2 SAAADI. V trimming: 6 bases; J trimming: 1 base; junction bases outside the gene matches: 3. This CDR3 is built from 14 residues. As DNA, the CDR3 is TGCGCCAGCAGCCCGACAGGGAGCAATCAGCCCCAGCATTTT. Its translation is CASSPTGSNQPQHF.

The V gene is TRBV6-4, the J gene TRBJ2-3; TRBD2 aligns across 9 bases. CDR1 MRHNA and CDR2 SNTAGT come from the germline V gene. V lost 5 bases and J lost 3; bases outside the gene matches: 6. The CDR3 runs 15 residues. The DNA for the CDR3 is TGTGCCAGCAGTCCTGGGACTAGCCCAACAGATACGCAGTATTTT. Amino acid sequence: CASSPGTSPTDTQYF.

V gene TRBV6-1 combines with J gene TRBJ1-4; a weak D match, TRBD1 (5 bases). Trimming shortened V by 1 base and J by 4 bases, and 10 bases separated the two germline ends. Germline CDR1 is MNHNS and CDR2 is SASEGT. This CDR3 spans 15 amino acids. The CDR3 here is CASSEGGRDNEKLFF. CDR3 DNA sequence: TGTGCCAGCAGTGAAGGGGGCAGGGATAATGAAAAACTGTTTTTT.

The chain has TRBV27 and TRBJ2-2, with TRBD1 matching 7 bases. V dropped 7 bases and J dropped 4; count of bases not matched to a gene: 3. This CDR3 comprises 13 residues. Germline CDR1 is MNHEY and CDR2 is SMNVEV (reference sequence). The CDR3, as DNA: TGTGCCAGCACCAGGGGGAGCACCGGGGAGCTGTTTTTT. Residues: CASTRGSTGELFF.

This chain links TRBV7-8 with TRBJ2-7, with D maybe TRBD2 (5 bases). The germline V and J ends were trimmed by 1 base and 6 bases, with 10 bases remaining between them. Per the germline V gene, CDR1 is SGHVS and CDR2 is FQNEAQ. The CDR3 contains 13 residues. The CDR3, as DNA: TGTGCCAGCAGCTTAGGTCTAGCCGGCGAGCAGTACTTC. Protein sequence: CASSLGLAGEQYF.

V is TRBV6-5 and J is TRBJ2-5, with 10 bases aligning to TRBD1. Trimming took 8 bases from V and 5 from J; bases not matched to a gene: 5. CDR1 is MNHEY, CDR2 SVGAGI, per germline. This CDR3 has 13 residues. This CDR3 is CASGDRGGETQYF. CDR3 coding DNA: TGTGCCAGCGGGGACAGGGGAGGCGAGACCCAGTACTTC.

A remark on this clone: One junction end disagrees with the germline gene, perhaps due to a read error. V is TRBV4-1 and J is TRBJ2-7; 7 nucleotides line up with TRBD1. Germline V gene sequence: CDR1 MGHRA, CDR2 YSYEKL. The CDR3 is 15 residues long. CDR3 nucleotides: TGTGCCAGCAGCCCTATGCCGGGACAGACCTACGAGCAGTACTTC. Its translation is CASSPMPGQTYEQYF.

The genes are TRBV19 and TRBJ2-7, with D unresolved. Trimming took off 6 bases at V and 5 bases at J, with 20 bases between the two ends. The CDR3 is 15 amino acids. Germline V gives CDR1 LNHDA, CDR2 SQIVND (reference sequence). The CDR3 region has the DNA TGTGCCAGTAGCCCCGAGATAGCAGCCAGCCACGAGCAGTACTTC. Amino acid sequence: CASSPEIAASHEQYF.